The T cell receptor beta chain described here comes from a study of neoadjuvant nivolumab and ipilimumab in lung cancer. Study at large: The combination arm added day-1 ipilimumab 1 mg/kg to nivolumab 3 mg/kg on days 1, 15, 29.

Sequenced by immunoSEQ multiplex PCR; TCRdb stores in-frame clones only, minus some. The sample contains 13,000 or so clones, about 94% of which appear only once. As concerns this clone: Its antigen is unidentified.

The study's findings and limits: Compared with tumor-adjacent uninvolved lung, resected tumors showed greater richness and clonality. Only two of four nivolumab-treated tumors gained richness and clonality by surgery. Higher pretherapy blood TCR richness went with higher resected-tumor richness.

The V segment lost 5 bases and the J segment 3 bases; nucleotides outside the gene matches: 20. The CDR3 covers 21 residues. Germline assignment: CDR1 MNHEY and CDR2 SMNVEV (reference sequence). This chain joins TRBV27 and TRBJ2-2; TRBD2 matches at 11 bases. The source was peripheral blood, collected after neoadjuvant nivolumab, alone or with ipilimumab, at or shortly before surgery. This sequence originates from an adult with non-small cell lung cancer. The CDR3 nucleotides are TGTGCCAGCAGTCCAAAGGGGACCCCGATGTTAGCGGGAGGGGACACCGGGGAGCTGTTTTTT. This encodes CASSPKGTPMLAGGDTGELFF.